This T cell receptor (beta chain) was recorded in a study of T cell responses to AZD1222 COVID-19 vaccine. Whole-study results and caveats: Across the whole spike, CD4 TCRs peaked at regions 160-218 and 743-854. Mostly white British, mostly female donors; authors suggested clonal diversity may be underestimated. The breadth and depth of Spike-specific TCRs increased once two AZD1222 doses had been given.

To note about this clone: Its matching antigen is unknown.

Sequenced by immunoSEQ multiplex PCR; TCRdb stores in-frame clones only, minus some. The sample consists of over 100,000 clones, roughly 87% of them appearing once. Sequencing was performed on peripheral blood, taken on day 0 of AZD1222 vaccination. The clonotype originates from an adult in good health.

This CDR3 reads CASSQPNQAGDRAFF. In DNA, the CDR3 is TGCGCCAGCAGCCAACCGAACCAGGCAGGGGATAGAGCTTTCTTT. The chain links TRBV4-3 to TRBJ1-1; D might be TRBD1 (6 bases). The ends were cut back, 2 bases at V and 10 bases at J, with 20 bases in the middle. CDR1 is LGHNA, CDR2 YSLEER, per germline. The CDR3 runs 15 residues.